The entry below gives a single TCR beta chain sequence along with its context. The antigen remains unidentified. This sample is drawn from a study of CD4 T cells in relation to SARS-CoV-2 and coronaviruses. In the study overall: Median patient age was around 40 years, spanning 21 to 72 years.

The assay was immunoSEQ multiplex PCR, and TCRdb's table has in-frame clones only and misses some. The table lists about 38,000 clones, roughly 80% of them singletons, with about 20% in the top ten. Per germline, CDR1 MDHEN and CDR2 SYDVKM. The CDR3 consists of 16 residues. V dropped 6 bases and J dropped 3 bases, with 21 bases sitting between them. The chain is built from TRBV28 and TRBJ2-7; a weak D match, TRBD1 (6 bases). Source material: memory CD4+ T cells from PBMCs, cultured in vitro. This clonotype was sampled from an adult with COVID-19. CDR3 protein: CASRGALGITVYEQYF. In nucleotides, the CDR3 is TGTGCCAGCAGGGGGGCCCTGGGGATAACGGTCTACGAGCAGTACTTC.